The rows below give T cell receptor beta chains drawn from one sample of a study of blood T cell repertoires in COVID-19. Profiled with immunoSEQ multiplex PCR; TCRdb holds only in-frame clones, not every one. Of about 160,000 clones listed, almost 85% are singletons. Material for sequencing was peripheral blood. These receptors all stem from a man in his forties who had recovered from COVID-19. Each CDR3 is given with its conserved first and last residue. The D gene is left open where the match is weak. The size field is filled for only some rows; it gives once, few, many or a size class.

size	D	V	J	DNA	CDR3
-	-	TRBV4-3	TRBJ1-1	TGCGCCAGCAGCCAAGATCCTGACACTGAAGCTTTCTTT	CASSQDPDTEAFF
-	-	TRBV5-4	TRBJ2-5	TGTGCCAGCAGCCCCGTGGGGGGGCCTGAGACCCAGTACTTC	CASSPVGGPETQYF
-	TRBD1	TRBV7-9	TRBJ1-2	TGTGCCAGCAGCTTAGGGACAGGGGATGGCTACACCTTC	CASSLGTGDGYTF
-	TRBD2	TRBV5-4	TRBJ2-7	TGTGCCAGCAGCCACGGGACTAGCGGGACCTACGAGCAGTACTTC	CASSHGTSGTYEQYF
once	TRBD1	TRBV6-2/TRBV6-3	TRBJ2-7	TGTGCCAGCAGTTACTCGGGACAGTACGAGCAGTACTTC	CASSYSGQYEQYF
-	-	TRBV30	TRBJ1-6	TGTGCCTGGAGTGTGACGGGTGTATGGTCCTATAATTCACCCCTCCACTTT	CAWSVTGVWSYNSPLHF
-	-	TRBV6-1	TRBJ1-3	TGTGCCAGCAGTGAACTGGCAGGGGATTACACCATATATTTT	CASSELAGDYTIYF
-	TRBD2	TRBV28	TRBJ2-1	TGTGCCAGCAGTCCGTCCCGGGGGGGCAACTACAATGAGCAGTTCTTC	CASSPSRGGNYNEQFF
-	TRBD2	TRBV4-3	TRBJ2-1	TGCGCCAGCAGCCAAGATCCCACTAGCGGCCTCTACAATGAGCAGTTCTTC	CASSQDPTSGLYNEQFF
-	-	TRBV18	TRBJ2-4	TGTGCCAGCTCATCAGGGTCCCAAAACATTCAGTACTTC	CASSSGSQNIQYF
-	TRBD2	TRBV7-2	TRBJ2-3	TGTGCCAGCAGCTTGCGGGATAGCGGGGGGGGAGATACGCAGTATTTT	CASSLRDSGGGDTQYF
-	-	TRBV12-3/TRBV12-4	TRBJ1-2	TGTGCCAGCAGTCAGACAGAGAACTATGGCTACACCTTC	CASSQTENYGYTF
-	-	TRBV2	TRBJ2-2	TGTGCCAGCAGCCCCCTTTCCCCGGGACTTAACACCGGGGAGCTGTTTTTT	CASSPLSPGLNTGELFF
-	TRBD1	TRBV5-4	TRBJ2-5	TGTGCCAGCAGCCGAGGTACAGGGGACGAGACCCAGTACTTC	CASSRGTGDETQYF